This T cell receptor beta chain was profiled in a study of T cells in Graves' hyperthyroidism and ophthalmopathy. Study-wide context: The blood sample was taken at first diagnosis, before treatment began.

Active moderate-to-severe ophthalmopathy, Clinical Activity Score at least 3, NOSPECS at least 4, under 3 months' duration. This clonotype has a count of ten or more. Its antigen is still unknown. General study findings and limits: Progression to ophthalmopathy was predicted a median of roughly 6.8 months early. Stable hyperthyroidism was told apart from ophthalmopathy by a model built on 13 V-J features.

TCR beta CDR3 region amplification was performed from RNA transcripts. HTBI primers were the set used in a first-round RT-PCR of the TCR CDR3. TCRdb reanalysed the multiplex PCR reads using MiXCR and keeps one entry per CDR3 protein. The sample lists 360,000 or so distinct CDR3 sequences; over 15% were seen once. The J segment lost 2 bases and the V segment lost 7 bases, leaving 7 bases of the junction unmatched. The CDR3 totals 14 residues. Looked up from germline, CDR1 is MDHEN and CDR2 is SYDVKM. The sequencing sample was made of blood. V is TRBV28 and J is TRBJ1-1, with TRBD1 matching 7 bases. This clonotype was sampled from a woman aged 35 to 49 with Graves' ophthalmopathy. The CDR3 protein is CASILQGRNTEAFF. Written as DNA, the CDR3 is TGTGCCAGCATCCTACAGGGGCGAAACACTGAAGCTTTCTTT.